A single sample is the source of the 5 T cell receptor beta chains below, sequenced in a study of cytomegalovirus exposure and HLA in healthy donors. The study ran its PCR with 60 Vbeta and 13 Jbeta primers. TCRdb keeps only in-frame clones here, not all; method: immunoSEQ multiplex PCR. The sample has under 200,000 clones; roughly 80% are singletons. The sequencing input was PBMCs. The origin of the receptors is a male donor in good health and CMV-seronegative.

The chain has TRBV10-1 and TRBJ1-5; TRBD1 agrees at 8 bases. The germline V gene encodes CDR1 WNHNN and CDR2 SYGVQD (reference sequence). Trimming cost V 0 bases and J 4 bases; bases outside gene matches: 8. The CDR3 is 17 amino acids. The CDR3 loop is CASSESTRDRTNQPQHF. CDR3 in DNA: TGCGCCAGCAGTGAGTCGACTAGGGACAGGACGAATCAGCCCCAGCATTTT.

Here the CDR3 reads CSVEDLAGGAYEQYF. CDR3 coding DNA: TGCAGCGTTGAGGATCTAGCGGGGGGGGCCTACGAGCAGTACTTC. The V gene is TRBV29-1, the J gene TRBJ2-7; 12 bases are a match to TRBD2. V trimming: 3 bases; J trimming: 2 bases; junction bases outside the gene matches: 5. This CDR3 contains 15 residues. The V gene's germline CDR1 is SQVTM and CDR2 ANQGSEA.

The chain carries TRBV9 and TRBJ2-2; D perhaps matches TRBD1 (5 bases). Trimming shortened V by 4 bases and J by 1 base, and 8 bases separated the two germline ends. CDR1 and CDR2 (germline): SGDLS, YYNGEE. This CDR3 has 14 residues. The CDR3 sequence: CASSSGMNTGELFF. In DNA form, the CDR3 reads TGTGCCAGCAGCTCAGGGATGAACACCGGGGAGCTGTTTTTT.

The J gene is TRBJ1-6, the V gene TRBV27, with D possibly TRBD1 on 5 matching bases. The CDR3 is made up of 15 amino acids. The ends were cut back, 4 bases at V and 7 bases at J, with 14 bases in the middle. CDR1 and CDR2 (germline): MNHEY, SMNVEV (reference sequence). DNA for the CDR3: TGTGCCAGCAGTTACAAGGACGCAGGGAATTCACCCCTCCACTTT. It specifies CASSYKDAGNSPLHF.

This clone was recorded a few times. The DNA of the CDR3 is TGTGCCAGCAGCTTTGGGGGCATCGCTGAAGCTTTCTTT. Translating it yields CASSFGGIAEAFF. The chain couples TRBV7-9 to TRBJ1-1; D is perhaps TRBD1 (6 bases). CDR1 and CDR2 from the germline V gene are SEHNR and FQNEAQ (reference sequence). The CDR3 is made up of 13 amino acids. Trimming cost V 3 bases and J 6 bases, with 11 bases left between them.